The 15 T cell receptor beta chains below were found in one sample sequenced in a study of Tregs in tolerant kidney transplant recipients. Measured with immunoSEQ multiplex PCR; TCRdb has only the in-frame clones, and not every one. This sample has 85,000 to 90,000 clones, with roughly 92% found just once. The sample comprised CD8+ T cells from blood. Receptors were obtained from a human donor in good health.

This clone was recorded only once. This rearrangement joins TRBV5-6 to TRBJ2-3; no definite D call. The ends were cut back, 3 bases at V and 1 base at J, with 6 bases in the middle. From germline, CDR1 is SGHDT and CDR2 YYEEEE. The CDR3 sequence is 13 residues long. The CDR3 loop is CASSSRGTDTQYF. CDR3 sequence (DNA): TGTGCCAGCAGCTCCCGGGGCACAGATACGCAGTATTTT.

The chain links TRBV19 to TRBJ2-5, with D perhaps matching TRBD1 (5 bases). Trimming took off 1 base at V and 5 bases at J, with 23 bases between the two ends. This CDR3 has 18 residues. Per germline, CDR1 LNHDA and CDR2 SQIVND (reference sequence). The CDR3 loop reads CASSIAPRLGHTYETQYF. The CDR3 region has the DNA TGTGCCAGTAGTATAGCCCCCCGCCTCGGACATACATACGAGACCCAGTACTTC.

V is TRBV18 and J is TRBJ1-5; possibly TRBD1 for D (6 bases). The germline V and J ends were trimmed by 3 bases and 0 bases, with 18 bases remaining between them. The length of the CDR3 is 18 residues. Germline CDR1 is KGHSH and CDR2 is LQKENI. Written as DNA, the CDR3 is TGTGCCAGCTCACCCTGGGCAGGGGAAGAGGGTAGCAATCAGCCCCAGCATTTT. This codes for CASSPWAGEEGSNQPQHF.

The V and J genes are TRBV7-9 and TRBJ1-2, with D possibly being TRBD1 (6 bases). The germline V and J ends were trimmed by 5 bases and 5 bases, with 15 bases remaining between them. Germline V CDR1 and CDR2: SEHNR, FQNEAQ (reference sequence). CDR3 length equals 14 residues. The CDR3 bases are TGTGCCAGCAGCAATAGCACAGGGCGGTATGGCTACACCTTC. It specifies CASSNSTGRYGYTF.

This chain joins TRBV19 and TRBJ2-4; the match to TRBD2 covers 7 bases. V trimming: 3 bases; J trimming: 9 bases; junction bases outside the gene matches: 11. Per germline, CDR1 LNHDA and CDR2 SQIVND (reference sequence). This CDR3 spans 15 amino acids. DNA for the CDR3: TGTGCCAGTAGTATCGGGAGGTCCCACTGGGGCATTCAGTACTTC. Its translation is CASSIGRSHWGIQYF.

This chain links TRBV27 with TRBJ2-7; TRBD2 is a possible D gene (5 bases). Trimming stripped 1 base from V and 5 bases from J, with 6 bases between. Germline-derived CDR1 and CDR2 are MNHEY and SMNVEV (reference sequence). CDR3 length: 12 amino acids. CDR3 sequence (DNA): TGTGCCAGCAGTTTATTCGGGGACGAGCAGTACTTC. Encoded protein: CASSLFGDEQYF.

CDR3 in DNA: TGTGCCAGCAGCGTCAGGACGGGGAACACTGAAGCTTTCTTT. The encoded protein is CASSVRTGNTEAFF. The V gene is TRBV9, the J gene TRBJ1-1; D call uncertain. The ends were cut back, 2 bases at V and 1 base at J, with 9 bases in the middle. This CDR3 is 14 amino acids long. CDR1 and CDR2 from the germline V gene are SGDLS and YYNGEE.

The rearrangement uses TRBV27 and TRBJ2-7; D is ambiguous. Deletions cut 3 bases from V and 3 bases from J, with 12 bases between. This CDR3 is 14 amino acids long. The V gene's germline CDR1 is MNHEY and CDR2 SMNVEV (reference sequence). The CDR3 protein is CASSFGSVGYEQYF. The CDR3 DNA is TGTGCCAGCAGTTTCGGGTCGGTTGGCTACGAGCAGTACTTC.

CDR3 residues: CASSSMPGQKSYEQYF. The CDR3 DNA reads TGTGCCAGCAGCTCCATGCCCGGACAGAAGTCCTACGAGCAGTACTTC. V usage is TRBV7-9 and J usage is TRBJ2-7; weak D call: TRBD1 (6 bases). This CDR3 has 16 amino acids. V lost 4 bases to trimming and J lost 1 base, with 17 bases between them. Germline CDR1 reads SEHNR; CDR2 reads FQNEAQ (reference sequence).

V gene TRBV2 combines with J gene TRBJ2-7; TRBD1 matches at 7 bases. V shed 7 bases and J 2 bases; nucleotides not matched to a gene: 8. The germline V gene encodes CDR1 SNHLY and CDR2 FYNNEI. The CDR3 is 14 amino acids. For the CDR3, the DNA is TGTGCCAGCACGCTCGGGACAGTTCCCTACGAGCAGTACTTC. Protein sequence: CASTLGTVPYEQYF.

The V and J genes are TRBV19 and TRBJ2-2, with D possibly being TRBD1 or TRBD2 (5 bases each). Trimming left V 3 bases short and J 4 bases short, with 9 bases between. Germline V gene sequence: CDR1 LNHDA, CDR2 SQIVND (reference sequence). The CDR3 loop spans 14 amino acids. Written as DNA, the CDR3 is TGTGCCAGTAGTATGTGGGGGTCCACCGGGGAGCTGTTTTTT. This codes for CASSMWGSTGELFF.

The genes are TRBV6-1 and TRBJ2-1; D perhaps matches TRBD2 (6 bases). The CDR3 covers 16 residues. V was clipped by 2 bases and J by 7 bases, with 18 bases between them. The germline gives CDR1 MNHNS, CDR2 SASEGT. The CDR3 DNA sequence: TGTGCCAGCAGTGAATGGGGGGAAGATAGAGGGAATGAGCAGTTCTTC. Translation: CASSEWGEDRGNEQFF.

The count of this clone is one. This chain links TRBV6-4 with TRBJ2-3, with D possibly being TRBD1 (6 bases). Germline CDR1 is MRHNA and CDR2 is SNTAGT. The CDR3 contains 13 residues. V lost 9 bases and J 0 bases, leaving 10 bases between the germline ends. CDR3 bases: TGTGCCAGGGACAGAGAGAGCACAGATACGCAGTATTTT. Protein: CARDRESTDTQYF.

The chain links TRBV5-4 to TRBJ2-2, with no clear D. The germline CDR1 and CDR2 sequences are SGHNT and YYREEE (reference sequence). The V and J ends lost 4 bases and 0 bases respectively, with 4 bases between them. The CDR3 extends over 13 amino acids. For the CDR3, the DNA is TGTGCCAGCAGCCCACCGAACACCGGGGAGCTGTTTTTT. It encodes CASSPPNTGELFF. The full variable domain, rest sourced from reference TRBV5-4 and TRBJ2-2, is ETGVTQSPTHLIKTRGQQVTLRCSSQSGHNTVSWYQQALGQGPQFIFQYYREEENGRGNFPPRFSGLQFPNYSSELNVNALELDDSALYLCASSPPNTGELFFGEGSRLTVL.

This clone was seen only once. V gene TRBV19 combines with J gene TRBJ1-6; 7 bases map to TRBD1. CDR1 is LNHDA, CDR2 SQIVND, per germline (reference sequence). The CDR3 totals 15 residues. V was pared by 7 bases and J by 10 bases, with 13 bases of the junction left unmatched. This chain's CDR3 is CASKDTGTASSPLHF. Here the CDR3 DNA reads TGTGCCAGTAAAGATACCGGGACAGCCTCATCACCCCTCCACTTT.